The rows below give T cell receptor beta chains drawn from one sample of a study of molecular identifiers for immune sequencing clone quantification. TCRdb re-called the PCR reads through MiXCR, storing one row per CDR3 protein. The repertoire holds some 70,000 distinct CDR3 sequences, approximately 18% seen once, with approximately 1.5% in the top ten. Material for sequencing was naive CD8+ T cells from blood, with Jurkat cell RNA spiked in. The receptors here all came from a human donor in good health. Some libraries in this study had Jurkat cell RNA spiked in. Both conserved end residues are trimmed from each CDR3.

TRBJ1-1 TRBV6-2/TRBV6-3 ASSYGFEAF
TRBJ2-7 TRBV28 ASSFGTGGSEQY
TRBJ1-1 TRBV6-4 ASSDSGTGRWSAEAF
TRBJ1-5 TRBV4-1 ASSQAGWTGNQPQH
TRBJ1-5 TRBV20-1 SATRGSGENQPQH
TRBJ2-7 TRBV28 ATLSWIFQGYEQY
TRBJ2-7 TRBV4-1 ASRGPNYEQY
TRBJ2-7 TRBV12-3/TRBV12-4 ASSDGLTDEQY
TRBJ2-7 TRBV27 ASSLQSGSLPYEQY
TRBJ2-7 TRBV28 ASSSPLVYEQY
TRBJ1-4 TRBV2 ASENEKLF
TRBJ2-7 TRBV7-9 ASSLETGHEQY
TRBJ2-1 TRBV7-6 ASSFGINEQF
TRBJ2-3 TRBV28 ASTVAGGPIDTQY
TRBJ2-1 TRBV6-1 ASSEDRYNEQF
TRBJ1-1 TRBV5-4 ASRVQGANTEAF
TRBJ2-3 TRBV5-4 ASSQEDREPDTQY
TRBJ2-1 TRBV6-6 ASSHALTSGTRGLEQF
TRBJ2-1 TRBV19 ASSTLLGRGDGEQF
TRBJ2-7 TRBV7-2 ASTPGRDYAYEQY
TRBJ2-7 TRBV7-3 ASSLSGSSYEQY
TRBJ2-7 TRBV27 ASSPARDRGYEQY
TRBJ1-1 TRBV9 ASSPNRGDEAF
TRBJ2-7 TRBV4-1 ASSQVGGGSYEQY
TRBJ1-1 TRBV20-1 SASDVRVNTEAF
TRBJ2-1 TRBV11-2 ASSPQVSYNEQF
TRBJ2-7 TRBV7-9 ASSLVAQGDPEQY
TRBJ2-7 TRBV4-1 ASSQVGAGDYEQY
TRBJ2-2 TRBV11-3 ASSFVHTTGELF
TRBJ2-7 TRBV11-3 ASSPRMGAGAEQY
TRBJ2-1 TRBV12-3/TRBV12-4 ASSFGGGDYNEQF
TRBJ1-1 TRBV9 ASSGGGGVNTEAF
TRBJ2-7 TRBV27 ASSFGKNYEQY
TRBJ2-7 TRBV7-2 ASSHAGAGGGYEQY
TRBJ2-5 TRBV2 ASMEGETQY
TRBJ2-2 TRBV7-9 ASSDNTLAAGELF
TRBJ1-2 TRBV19 ATAGGPANYGYT
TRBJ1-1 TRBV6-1 ASTPGRNTEAF
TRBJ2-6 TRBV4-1 ASSPVVSGANVLT
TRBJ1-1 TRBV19 ASSHADGDPNTEAF
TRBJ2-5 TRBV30 AWSVETQY
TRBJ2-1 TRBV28 ASSPLAGVVNEQF
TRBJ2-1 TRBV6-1 ASSVLGFSYNEQF
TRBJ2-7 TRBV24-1 ATSPGGRYEQY
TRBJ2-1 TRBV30 AWSGLNEQF
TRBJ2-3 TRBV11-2 ASSSGTGLVTDTQY
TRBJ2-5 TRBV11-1 ASSFGTGGKLETQY
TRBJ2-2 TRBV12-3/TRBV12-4 ASSPPGVGELF
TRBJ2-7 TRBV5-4 ASSFAEGAVEQY
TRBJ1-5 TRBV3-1 ASSQGAGVRPQH
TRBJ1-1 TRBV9 ASSAPGPFIEAF
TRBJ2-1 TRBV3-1 ASSQDRTGWNEQF
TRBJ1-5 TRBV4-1 ASSQEQVQPQH
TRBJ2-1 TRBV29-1 SVFDRGLGEQF
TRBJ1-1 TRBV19 ASSILGNEAF
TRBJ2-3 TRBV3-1 ASSQDAIRDTQY
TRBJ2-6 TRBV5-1 ASSFFPDRGFGANVLT
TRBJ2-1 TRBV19 ASSIDGTGNEQF